The rows below give T cell receptor beta chains drawn from one sample of a study of T cell repertoires in cytomegalovirus infection. One entry per CDR3 protein results from TCRdb running MiXCR on the reads. The sample lists approximately 990,000 distinct CDR3 sequences, 31% occurring once. The antigens for these receptors are not known. Sequenced here: cultured CD8+ T cells from PBMCs, sampled from culture after CMV antigen stimulation. The origin of the receptors is a human donor in good health (CMV status not recorded). Some clones in this sample may be carry-over from other donors' samples. CDR3s include the opening cysteine and the closing phenylalanine or tryptophan. A D gene is named only where the DNA matches it firmly. Part of the rows lack a size; the others show once, few, many or a class for expanded clones.

D	V	size	J	CDR3	DNA
TRBD2	TRBV7-6	many	TRBJ2-3	CASSMGLAGPPLTDTQYF	TGTGCCAGCAGCATGGGACTAGCGGGGCCTCCTCTCACAGATACGCAGTATTTT
TRBD2	TRBV20-1	.	TRBJ2-5	CSARASGGAGLETQYF	TGCAGTGCTAGGGCTAGCGGGGGGGCCGGACTCGAGACCCAGTACTTC
TRBD1	TRBV13	.	TRBJ1-1	CVSSPTGDNTEAFF	TGTGTCAGCAGCCCGACAGGGGATAACACTGAAGCTTTCTTT
.	TRBV12-3/TRBV12-4	few	TRBJ2-3	CASRNGAGPSPDTQYF	TGTGCCAGCCGAAACGGGGCGGGACCTAGCCCAGATACGCAGTATTTT
TRBD2	TRBV24-1	once	TRBJ2-1	CATSTSGGDNEQFF	TGTGCCACCTCAACTAGCGGGGGGGACAATGAGCAGTTCTTC
.	TRBV12-3/TRBV12-4	few	TRBJ1-5	CASSFLRLVAGGSRDSNQPQHF	TGTGCCAGCAGTTTTCTCCGACTGGTGGCGGGGGGCTCGCGGGATAGCAATCAGCCCCAGCATTTT
TRBD2	TRBV6-1	once	TRBJ2-7	CASIGGGPRGEQYF	TGTGCCAGCATAGGCGGGGGACCTCGTGGAGAGCAGTACTTC
.	TRBV10-3	.	TRBJ2-3	CAISEPRVLTDTQYF	TGTGCCATCAGTGAGCCCAGGGTCCTCACAGATACGCAGTATTTT
TRBD1	TRBV6-2/TRBV6-3	few	TRBJ2-1	CASSYYGTENNEQFF	TGTGCCAGCAGTTACTACGGGACAGAGAACAATGAGCAGTTCTTC
.	TRBV25-1	few	TRBJ2-1	CASSEYGSANSYNEQFF	TGTGCCAGCAGTGAATATGGGTCAGCGAACTCCTACAATGAGCAGTTCTTC
TRBD1	TRBV27	.	TRBJ1-6	CASNPTGRGYNSPLHF	TGTGCCAGCAACCCTACGGGCAGGGGGTACAATTCACCCCTCCACTTT
.	TRBV10-3	.	TRBJ1-3	CAIRAIIPGTRSGNTIYF	TGTGCCATCAGGGCCATAATCCCCGGGACGCGCTCTGGAAACACCATATATTTT
TRBD1	TRBV7-8	few	TRBJ1-4	CASSPGDRGFEKLFF	TGTGCCAGCAGCCCGGGGGACAGGGGGTTTGAGAAACTGTTTTTT
TRBD2	TRBV12-3/TRBV12-4	few	TRBJ2-3	CASSLTSGGPYTDTQYF	TGTGCCAGCAGTTTAACTAGCGGGGGGCCGTACACAGATACGCAGTATTTT
.	TRBV6-1	.	TRBJ2-3	CASSRKELSTDTQYF	TGTGCCAGCAGTCGAAAGGAATTGAGCACAGATACGCAGTATTTT
TRBD1	TRBV23-1	many	TRBJ1-6	CASSHQDRGHYNSPLHF	TGCGCCAGCAGTCACCAGGACAGGGGCCACTATAATTCACCCCTCCACTTT
.	TRBV7-6	many	TRBJ2-4	CASSLEGFDNIQYF	TGTGCCAGCAGCTTGGAGGGATTCGACAACATTCAGTACTTC
.	TRBV6-2/TRBV6-3	.	TRBJ1-5	CASSYSRDRGSNQPQHF	TGTGCCAGCAGTTACTCGAGGGATAGGGGCTCGAATCAGCCCCAGCATTTT
TRBD1	TRBV4-3	many	TRBJ2-2	CASSPLTGDTGELFF	TGCGCCAGCAGCCCCCTAACAGGGGACACCGGGGAGCTGTTTTTT
TRBD2	TRBV12-3/TRBV12-4	few	TRBJ2-5	CASRASGGALEETQYF	TGTGCCAGCAGGGCTAGCGGGGGGGCCTTGGAAGAGACCCAGTACTTC
.	TRBV12-3/TRBV12-4	once	TRBJ2-3	CASSPAESRDTQYF	TGTGCCAGCAGTCCTGCTGAGTCGCGGGATACGCAGTATTTT
.	TRBV7-9	.	TRBJ2-1	CASRPGHSPYNEQFF	TGTGCCAGCAGACCGGGACATAGCCCCTACAATGAGCAGTTCTTC
.	TRBV7-9	.	TRBJ1-2	CANSPPNADNYGYTF	TGTGCCAACAGCCCGCCTAACGCTGATAACTATGGCTACACCTTC
.	TRBV7-6	.	TRBJ2-5	CASDPIPGETQYF	TGTGCCAGCGACCCCATACCGGGGGAGACCCAGTACTTC
.	TRBV25-1	.	TRBJ2-1	CASSIRDGEKYFDHNEQFF	TGTGCCAGCTCTATCCGGGACGGGGAAAAGTATTTCGATCACAATGAGCAGTTCTTC
.	TRBV24-1	few	TRBJ2-3	CATSDSGGSTDTQYF	TGTGCCACCAGTGATTCCGGGGGAAGCACAGATACGCAGTATTTT
TRBD1	TRBV19	.	TRBJ2-7	CASRSGTGREQYF	TGTGCCAGTAGGTCCGGGACAGGGCGCGAGCAGTACTTC
.	TRBV19	few	TRBJ2-3	CASRGDGDTQYF	TGTGCCAGTAGAGGGGATGGGGATACGCAGTATTTT
.	TRBV28	.	TRBJ1-1	CASSLNLVEAFF	TGTGCCAGCAGTCTTAACTTGGTTGAAGCTTTCTTT
.	TRBV27	.	TRBJ2-7	CASSLSSGAKWYEQYF	TGTGCCAGCAGTTTATCTTCGGGAGCTAAGTGGTACGAGCAGTACTTC
.	TRBV11-2	few	TRBJ1-4	CASSLELGLQNEKLFF	TGTGCCAGCAGCTTAGAGTTAGGACTCCAAAATGAAAAACTGTTTTTT